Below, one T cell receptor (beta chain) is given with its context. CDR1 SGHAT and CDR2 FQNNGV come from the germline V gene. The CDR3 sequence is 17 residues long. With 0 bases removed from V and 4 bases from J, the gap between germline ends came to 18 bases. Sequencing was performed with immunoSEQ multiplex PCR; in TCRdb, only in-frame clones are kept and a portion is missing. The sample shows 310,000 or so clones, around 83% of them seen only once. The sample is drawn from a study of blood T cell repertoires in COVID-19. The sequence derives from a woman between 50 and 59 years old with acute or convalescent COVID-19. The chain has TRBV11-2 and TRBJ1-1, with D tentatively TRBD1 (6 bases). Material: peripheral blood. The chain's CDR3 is CASSLDLSQGPSTEAFF. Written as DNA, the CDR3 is TGTGCCAGCAGCTTAGATTTGTCACAGGGCCCGAGCACTGAAGCTTTCTTT.